This entry is about one T cell receptor beta chain. Profiling relied on immunoSEQ multiplex PCR, and the TCRdb table lists in-frame clones only, not all of them. This sample has more than 55,000 clones, with more than 75% found just once. This sample is drawn from a study of identifying expanded T cells in peripheral blood. No infections or other immune events were documented during collection. Sequenced material: blood. The receptor was isolated from a person aged 18 to 75 in good health.

This CDR3 reads CASSQDTEPYSAGYTF. The CDR3 region has the DNA TGCGCCAGCAGCCAAGATACGGAACCCTATTCCGCTGGCTACACCTTC. The V call is TRBV4-3, the J call TRBJ1-2, with D unresolved. There are 16 residues in the CDR3. Germline CDR1 and CDR2: LGHNA and YSLEER. The V end was cut by 0 bases, the J end by 7 bases, with 18 bases between.